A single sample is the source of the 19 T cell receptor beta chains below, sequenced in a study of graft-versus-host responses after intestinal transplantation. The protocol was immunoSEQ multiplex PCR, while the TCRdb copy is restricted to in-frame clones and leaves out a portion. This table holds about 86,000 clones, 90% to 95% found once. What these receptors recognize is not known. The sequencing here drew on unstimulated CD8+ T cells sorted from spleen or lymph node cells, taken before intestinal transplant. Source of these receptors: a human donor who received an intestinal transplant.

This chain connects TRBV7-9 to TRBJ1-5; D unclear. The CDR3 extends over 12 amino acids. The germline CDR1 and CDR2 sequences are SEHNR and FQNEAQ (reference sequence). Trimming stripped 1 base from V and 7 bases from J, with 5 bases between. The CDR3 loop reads CASSLDGQPQHF. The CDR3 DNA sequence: TGTGCCAGCAGCTTAGACGGGCAGCCCCAGCATTTT.

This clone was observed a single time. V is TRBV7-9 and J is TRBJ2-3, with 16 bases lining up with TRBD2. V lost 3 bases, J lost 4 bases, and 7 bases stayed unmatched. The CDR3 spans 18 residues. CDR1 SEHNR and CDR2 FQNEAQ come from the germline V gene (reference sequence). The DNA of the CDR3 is TGTGCCAGCAGCTTGCCAAAGGGACTAGCGGGGGGGCCAGATACGCAGTATTTT. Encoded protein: CASSLPKGLAGGPDTQYF.

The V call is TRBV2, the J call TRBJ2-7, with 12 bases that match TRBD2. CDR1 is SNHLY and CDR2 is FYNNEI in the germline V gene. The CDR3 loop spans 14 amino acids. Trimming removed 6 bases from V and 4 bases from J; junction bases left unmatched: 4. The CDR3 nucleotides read TGTGCCAGCAGAGTTCTAGCGGGAGGGTACGAGCAGTACTTC. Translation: CASRVLAGGYEQYF.

CDR3 in amino acids: CASSNMDNEQFF. The DNA of the CDR3 is TGTGCCAGTAGTAACATGGACAATGAGCAGTTCTTC. The rearrangement uses TRBV19 and TRBJ2-1; D is unclear. CDR1 is LNHDA, CDR2 SQIVND, per germline (reference sequence). Trimming cost V 4 bases and J 5 bases, with 6 bases left between them. This CDR3 spans 12 amino acids.

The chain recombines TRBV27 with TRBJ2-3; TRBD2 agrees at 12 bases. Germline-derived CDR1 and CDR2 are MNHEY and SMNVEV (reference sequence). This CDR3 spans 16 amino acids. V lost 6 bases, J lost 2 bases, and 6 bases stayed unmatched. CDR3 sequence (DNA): TGTGCCAGCAGACTAGCGGGAGGCCTAGTCACAGATACGCAGTATTTT. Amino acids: CASRLAGGLVTDTQYF.

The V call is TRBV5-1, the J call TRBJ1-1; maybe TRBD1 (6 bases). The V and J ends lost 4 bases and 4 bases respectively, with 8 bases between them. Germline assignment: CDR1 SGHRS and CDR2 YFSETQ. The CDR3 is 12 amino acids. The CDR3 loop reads CASSGGATEAFF. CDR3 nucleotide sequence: TGCGCCAGCAGCGGGGGGGCCACTGAAGCTTTCTTT.

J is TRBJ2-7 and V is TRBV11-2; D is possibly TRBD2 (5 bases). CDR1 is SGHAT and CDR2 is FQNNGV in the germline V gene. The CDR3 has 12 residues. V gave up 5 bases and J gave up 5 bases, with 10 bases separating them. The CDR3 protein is CASSRSGNEQYF. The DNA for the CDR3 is TGTGCCAGCAGCCGCTCGGGGAACGAGCAGTACTTC.

CDR3 nucleotides: TGTGCCAGCAGCGTAGCACGTGGGGGGGAATGGGATACGCAGTATTTT. Protein product: CASSVARGGEWDTQYF. This rearrangement joins TRBV9 to TRBJ2-3; 7 bases agree with TRBD2. The CDR3 is 16 residues long. Unmatched junction bases numbered 10, after V lost 0 bases and J lost 6 bases. Germline V lookup: CDR1 SGDLS, CDR2 YYNGEE.

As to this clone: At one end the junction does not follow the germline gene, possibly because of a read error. CDR3 DNA sequence: TGCGCCAGCAGTTTGGACTCGGGCTACGAGCAGTACTTC. This translates into CASSLDSGYEQYF. This sequence joins TRBV5-1 and TRBJ2-7; D may be TRBD2 (5 bases). Germline assignment: CDR1 SGHRS and CDR2 YFSETQ. This CDR3 is 13 amino acids long.

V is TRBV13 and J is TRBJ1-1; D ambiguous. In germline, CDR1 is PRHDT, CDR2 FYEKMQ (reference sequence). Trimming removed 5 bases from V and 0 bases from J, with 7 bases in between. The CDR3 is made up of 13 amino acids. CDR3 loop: CASSKFVNTEAFF. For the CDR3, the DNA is TGTGCCAGCAGCAAATTCGTGAACACTGAAGCTTTCTTT.

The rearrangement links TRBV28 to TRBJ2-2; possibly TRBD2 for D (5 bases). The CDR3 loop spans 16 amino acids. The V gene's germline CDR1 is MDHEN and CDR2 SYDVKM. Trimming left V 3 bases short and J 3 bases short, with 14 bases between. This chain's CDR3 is CASSFYSGEYTGELFF. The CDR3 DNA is TGTGCCAGCAGTTTTTATTCCGGGGAGTACACCGGGGAGCTGTTTTTT.

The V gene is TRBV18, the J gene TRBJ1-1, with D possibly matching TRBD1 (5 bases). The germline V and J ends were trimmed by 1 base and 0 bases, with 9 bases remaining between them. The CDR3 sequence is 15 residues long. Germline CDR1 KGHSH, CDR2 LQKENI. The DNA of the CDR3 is TGTGCCAGCTCACCACAGACAGACATGAACACTGAAGCTTTCTTT. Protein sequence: CASSPQTDMNTEAFF.

DNA for the CDR3: TGTGCCACCAGCAGAGGCAAGGTAGCGGGAGGAGATGAGCAGTTCTTC. Amino acid sequence: CATSRGKVAGGDEQFF. This sequence joins TRBV15 and TRBJ2-1; 10 positions agree with TRBD2. This CDR3 spans 16 amino acids. The germline V gene encodes CDR1 LNHNV and CDR2 YYDKDF (reference sequence). Unmatched junction bases numbered 8, after V lost 1 base and J lost 8 bases.

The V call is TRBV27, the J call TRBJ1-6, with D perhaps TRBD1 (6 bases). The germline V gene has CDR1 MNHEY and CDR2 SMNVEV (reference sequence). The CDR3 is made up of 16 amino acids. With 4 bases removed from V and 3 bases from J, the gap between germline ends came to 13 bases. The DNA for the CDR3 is TGTGCCAGCAGTTATAGGGGGGGAGTCTATAATTCACCCCTCCACTTT. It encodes CASSYRGGVYNSPLHF.

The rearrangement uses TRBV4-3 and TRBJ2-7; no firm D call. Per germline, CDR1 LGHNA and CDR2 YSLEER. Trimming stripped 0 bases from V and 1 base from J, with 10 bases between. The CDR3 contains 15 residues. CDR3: CASSQEPSVSYEQYF. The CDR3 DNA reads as TGCGCCAGCAGCCAAGAACCATCAGTTTCCTACGAGCAGTACTTC.

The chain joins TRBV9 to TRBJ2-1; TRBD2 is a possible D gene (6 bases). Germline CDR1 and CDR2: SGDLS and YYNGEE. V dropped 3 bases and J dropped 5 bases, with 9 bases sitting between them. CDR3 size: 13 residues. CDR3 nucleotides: TGTGCCAGCAGCGCTTGGGGGGACAATGAGCAGTTCTTC. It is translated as CASSAWGDNEQFF.

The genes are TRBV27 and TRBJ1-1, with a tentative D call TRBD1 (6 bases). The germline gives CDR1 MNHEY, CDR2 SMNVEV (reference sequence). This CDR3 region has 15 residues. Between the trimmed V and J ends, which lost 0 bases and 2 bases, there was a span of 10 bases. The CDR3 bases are TGTGCCAGCAGTTTATCTCCCAGGGGAAACACTGAAGCTTTCTTT. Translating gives CASSLSPRGNTEAFF.

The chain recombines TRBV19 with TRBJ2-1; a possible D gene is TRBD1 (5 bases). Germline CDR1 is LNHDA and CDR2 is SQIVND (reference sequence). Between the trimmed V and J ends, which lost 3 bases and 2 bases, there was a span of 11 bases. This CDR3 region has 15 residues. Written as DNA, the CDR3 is TGTGCCAGTAGTATGAGCAGGGTCCCCTACAATGAGCAGTTCTTC. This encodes CASSMSRVPYNEQFF.

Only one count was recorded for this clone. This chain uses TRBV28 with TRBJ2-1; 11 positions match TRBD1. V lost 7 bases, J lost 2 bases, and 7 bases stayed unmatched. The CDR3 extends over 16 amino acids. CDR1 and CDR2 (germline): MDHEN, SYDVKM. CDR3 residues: CASKAGTGGAYNEQFF. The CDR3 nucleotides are TGTGCCAGCAAGGCTGGGACAGGGGGGGCCTACAATGAGCAGTTCTTC.